These 4 T cell receptor beta chains originate from one sample sequenced in a study of cytomegalovirus exposure and HLA in healthy donors. The PCR was carried out with 60 Vbeta primers and 13 Jbeta primers. The data were produced by immunoSEQ multiplex PCR, yet TCRdb's version contains in-frame clones alone and is incomplete. The data show over 150,000 clones, about 65% seen once. Specimen: PBMCs. These receptor sequences come from a woman in her late teens or twenties in good health and CMV-seropositive.

The chain joins TRBV28 to TRBJ1-2; D possibly corresponds to TRBD1 (5 bases). V gave up 1 base and J gave up 0 bases, with 9 bases separating them. Germline loops: CDR1 MDHEN, CDR2 SYDVKM. This CDR3 region has 15 residues. The CDR3 protein is CASSLSGATNYGYTF. The CDR3 DNA reads TGTGCCAGCAGTTTATCTGGGGCTACTAACTATGGCTACACCTTC.

The rearrangement joins TRBV9 to TRBJ2-3; 7 bases are shared with TRBD2. The CDR3 is 14 amino acids. Per the germline V gene, CDR1 is SGDLS and CDR2 is YYNGEE. Trimming cost V 4 bases and J 4 bases; bases outside gene matches: 6. In DNA, the CDR3 is TGTGCCAGCAGCTTAAGCGGGGTCGCAGATACGCAGTATTTT. It yields the protein CASSLSGVADTQYF.

V usage is TRBV29-1 and J usage is TRBJ2-3; 8 bases align to TRBD1. In germline, CDR1 is SQVTM, CDR2 ANQGSEA. Losses at the gene ends were 7 bases for V and 6 bases for J; bases not matched to a gene: 12. The CDR3 runs 14 residues. The CDR3 bases are TGCAGCGCCCAAGCGACAGGGGCAGGGGATACGCAGTATTTT. Its protein is CSAQATGAGDTQYF.

The chain recombines TRBV4-2 with TRBJ2-7; 7 bases map to TRBD2. The CDR3 runs to 16 residues. CDR1 is LGHNA and CDR2 is YNFKEQ in the germline V gene. V trimming: 0 bases; J trimming: 1 base; junction bases outside the gene matches: 6. Here the CDR3 reads CASSQEKSGISYEQYF. The CDR3 nucleotides are TGTGCCAGCAGCCAAGAGAAGAGCGGGATTTCCTACGAGCAGTACTTC.